One sample yielded the 27 T cell receptor beta chains listed below, sequenced in a study of shared T cell receptors in the human thymus. Assay used: immunoSEQ multiplex PCR; TCRdb lists only in-frame clones, some missing. The sample consists of over 650,000 clones, 80% to 90% of them appearing once. These data were also reused for a study on human thymus T cells.

The sample consisted of thymocytes. These receptor sequences come from a boy under three years old with a congenital heart defect.

This chain links TRBV4-3 with TRBJ2-6, with a possible D match to TRBD2 (6 bases). V lost 0 bases to trimming and J lost 1 base, with 16 bases between them. The CDR3 loop spans 19 amino acids. Germline values: CDR1 LGHNA, CDR2 YSLEER. The CDR3 DNA follows: TGCGCCAGCAGCCAAGATCGCCCATCTAGCGAGTCTGGGGCCAACGTCCTGACTTTC. This sequence encodes CASSQDRPSSESGANVLTF.

V and J are TRBV29-1 and TRBJ1-4; 7 positions agree with TRBD1. The CDR3 covers 14 residues. The junction had 5 bases not matched to a gene; V was cut back by 7 bases and J by 0 bases. Germline V gene lookup returns CDR1 SQVTM and CDR2 ANQGSEA. This chain's CDR3 is CSARDRPTNEKLFF. Here the CDR3 DNA reads TGCAGCGCTCGGGACAGACCAACTAATGAAAAACTGTTTTTT.

Only a few counts were recorded for this clone. The genes are TRBV5-6 and TRBJ2-1; no clear D. From germline, CDR1 is SGHDT and CDR2 YYEEEE. The CDR3 covers 14 residues. V was shortened by 2 bases and J by 8 bases, with 14 bases between the two germline ends. CDR3 DNA sequence: TGTGCCAGCAGCTTCCCTCACCCGAGTTATGAGCAGTTCTTC. The encoded protein is CASSFPHPSYEQFF.

The chain joins TRBV11-2 to TRBJ1-3; D is unclear. The CDR3 has 18 amino acids. The germline CDR1 and CDR2 sequences are SGHAT and FQNNGV. Trimming removed 5 bases from V and 0 bases from J, with 20 bases in between. The CDR3 sequence is CASSNNNRRESSGNTIYF. The CDR3 nucleotides read TGTGCCAGCAGCAACAACAATCGTAGGGAGAGCTCTGGAAACACCATATATTTT.

This clone appeared a single time. The sample has other DNA sequences that encode this CDR3 too. The chain joins TRBV27 to TRBJ2-7, with TRBD2 identical over 10 bases. The V gene's germline CDR1 is MNHEY and CDR2 SMNVEV (reference sequence). CDR3 size: 14 residues. Unmatched junction bases numbered 7, after V lost 7 bases and J lost 4 bases. The CDR3 nucleotides are TGTGCCAGCACCCGGCTAGCGGGAGCTTACGAGCAGTACTTC. Its translation: CASTRLAGAYEQYF.

The rearrangement links TRBV13 to TRBJ1-2; maybe TRBD1 (6 bases). Germline values: CDR1 PRHDT, CDR2 FYEKMQ (reference sequence). Trimming shortened V by 4 bases and J by 5 bases, and 11 bases separated the two germline ends. CDR3 size: 13 residues. In DNA form, the CDR3 reads TGTGCCAGCAGCTCCAGGGGTTCTTATGGCTACACCTTC. It encodes CASSSRGSYGYTF.

This clone has just a few counts. The CDR3: CASSDGGVSGNTIYF. The DNA of the CDR3 is TGTGCCAGCAGCGATGGGGGGGTCTCTGGAAACACCATATATTTT. The chain employs TRBV6-5 and TRBJ1-3; D possibly corresponds to TRBD1 (5 bases). V lost 6 bases, J lost 0 bases, and 12 bases lay in between. The CDR3 is made up of 15 amino acids. CDR1 and CDR2 (germline): MNHEY, SVGAGI.

V and J are TRBV7-9 and TRBJ1-2; 9 bases fit TRBD1. The CDR3 contains 14 residues. Germline CDR1 is SEHNR and CDR2 is FQNEAQ (reference sequence). The V and J ends lost 1 base and 3 bases, in that order; junction bases with no gene match: 0. The CDR3 nucleotides read TGTGCCAGCAGCTTAGACAGGGGGCACTATGGCTACACCTTC. It yields the protein CASSLDRGHYGYTF.

V is TRBV7-2 and J is TRBJ2-2, with TRBD2 identical over 10 bases. Germline V gene lookup returns CDR1 SGHTA and CDR2 FQGNSA. V lost 4 bases to trimming and J lost 3 bases; unmatched junction nucleotides: 8. CDR3 length: 17 residues. As DNA, the CDR3 is TGTGCCAGCAGCTCTTTAGCGGGAGGTGAGGACACCGGGGAGCTGTTTTTT. It specifies CASSSLAGGEDTGELFF.

The rearrangement joins TRBV11-2 to TRBJ1-6, with 7 bases identical to TRBD1. This CDR3 comprises 15 residues. The J segment lost 13 bases and the V segment lost 6 bases, leaving 15 bases of the junction unmatched. In germline, CDR1 is SGHAT, CDR2 FQNNGV. The CDR3 is CASRQGIGGGSPLHF. The CDR3 nucleotides are TGTGCCAGCAGACAAGGAATAGGGGGCGGGTCCCCCCTCCACTTT.

The chain couples TRBV4-2 to TRBJ1-2; unclear D gene. The V gene lost 0 bases and the J gene lost 6 bases, with 8 bases spanning the gap. This CDR3 comprises 13 residues. The germline gives CDR1 LGHNA, CDR2 YNFKEQ. CDR3 loop: CASSQDAGNGYTF. CDR3 in DNA: TGTGCCAGCAGCCAAGATGCGGGGAATGGCTACACCTTC.

V and J are TRBV6-4 and TRBJ1-2; TRBD1 matches at 8 bases. CDR3 length equals 19 residues. Germline assignment: CDR1 MRHNA and CDR2 SNTAGT. Losses at the gene ends were 4 bases for V and 0 bases for J; bases not matched to a gene: 16. CDR3 residues: CASSAQGAHGRGANYGYTF. The CDR3 DNA follows: TGTGCCAGCAGTGCCCAGGGGGCGCACGGTCGGGGGGCTAACTATGGCTACACCTTC.

The chain recombines TRBV7-6 with TRBJ2-3, with 7 bases that match TRBD1. Germline CDR1 is SGHVS and CDR2 is FNYEAQ. The CDR3 runs to 21 residues. J was trimmed by 1 base and V by 0 bases; bases with no gene match: 19. The CDR3 region is CASSLADGPGQKTSRTDTQYF. CDR3 coding DNA: TGTGCCAGCAGCTTAGCGGATGGGCCGGGACAGAAAACCTCCCGCACAGATACGCAGTATTTT.

V gene TRBV6-1 combines with J gene TRBJ2-7; 9 nucleotides match TRBD1. Germline V lookup: CDR1 MNHNS, CDR2 SASEGT. The length of the CDR3 is 18 residues. Trimming took 2 bases from V and 1 from J; bases not matched to a gene: 12. The CDR3, as DNA: TGTGCCAGCAGTGAACGGGACAGGGAAGTGCGGGAGTCCTACGAGCAGTACTTC. It encodes CASSERDREVRESYEQYF.

The V and J genes are TRBV19 and TRBJ2-3; TRBD2 matches at 9 bases. The germline CDR1 and CDR2 sequences are LNHDA and SQIVND (reference sequence). V shed 8 bases and J 4 bases; nucleotides not matched to a gene: 7. This CDR3 has 14 amino acids. CDR3: CASCGGESSDTQYF. In DNA form, the CDR3 reads TGTGCCAGTTGCGGGGGGGAGTCCTCAGATACGCAGTATTTT.

The chain combines TRBV6-5 with TRBJ2-4; maybe TRBD2 (5 bases). The CDR3 is 15 amino acids. Germline assignment: CDR1 MNHEY and CDR2 SVGAGI. V was pared by 7 bases and J by 0 bases, with 13 bases between. CDR3 coding DNA: TGTGCCAGCAAGCGGAGGAGAGAAGCCAAAAACATTCAGTACTTC. Translated, it gives CASKRRREAKNIQYF.

The genes are TRBV7-8 and TRBJ2-1; tentative D call: TRBD2 (6 bases). Germline V gene data show CDR1 as SGHVS and CDR2 as FQNEAQ. The CDR3 length is 16 residues. V was shortened by 5 bases and J by 2 bases, with 16 bases between the two germline ends. The CDR3 reads CASSTANGGAYNEQFF. For the CDR3, the DNA is TGTGCCAGCAGCACTGCTAACGGAGGGGCCTACAATGAGCAGTTCTTC.

The J gene is TRBJ2-3, the V gene TRBV4-1; unclear D gene. CDR3 length: 17 amino acids. The V end was cut by 1 base, the J end by 0 bases, with 14 bases between. In germline, CDR1 is MGHRA, CDR2 YSYEKL. The CDR3 DNA reads as TGCGCCAGCAGCCAAGTTGCACAGTTGGAAAGCACAGATACGCAGTATTTT. This codes for CASSQVAQLESTDTQYF.

The V gene is TRBV5-5, the J gene TRBJ2-1, with 7 bases fitting TRBD2. The ends lost 7 bases at V and 7 bases at J; junction bases unmatched: 5. Germline CDR1 reads SGHKS; CDR2 reads YYEKEE (reference sequence). This CDR3 is built from 12 residues. In nucleotides, the CDR3 is TGTGCCAGCCGGACTAGATTGAATGAGCAGTTCTTC. It encodes CASRTRLNEQFF.

The chain employs TRBV2 and TRBJ2-2, with 7 bases identical to TRBD1. Germline CDR1 is SNHLY and CDR2 is FYNNEI. The ends lost 6 bases at V and 2 bases at J; junction bases unmatched: 3. The CDR3 contains 14 residues. CDR3 sequence reads: CASRQGPNTGELFF. The DNA for the CDR3 is TGTGCCAGCAGACAGGGGCCCAACACCGGGGAGCTGTTTTTT. The entire variable domain, with the rest obtained from reference TRBV2 and TRBJ2-2, is as follows: EPEVTQTPSHQVTQMGQEVILRCVPISNHLYFYWYRQILGQKVEFLVSFYNNEISEKSEIFDDQFSVERPDGSNFTLKIRSTKLEDSAMYFCASRQGPNTGELFFGEGSRLTVL.

The chain employs TRBV5-6 and TRBJ2-1; 13 nucleotides agree with TRBD2. V was clipped by 3 bases and J by 0 bases; unmatched bases: 9. Per the germline V gene, CDR1 is SGHDT and CDR2 is YYEEEE. The CDR3 is 19 amino acids. The CDR3 nucleotides read TGTGCCAGCAGCTCCAGACTAGCGGGAGGATGGAGCTCCTACAATGAGCAGTTCTTC. It codes for CASSSRLAGGWSSYNEQFF.

This chain uses TRBV18 with TRBJ1-2, with 7 bases that match TRBD1. This CDR3 is built from 17 residues. The junction had 12 bases not matched to a gene; V was cut back by 1 base and J by 4 bases. From germline, CDR1 is KGHSH and CDR2 LQKENI. CDR3 bases: TGTGCCAGCTCACCACGCCAGGGGGGCCAGTCCCCCTATGGCTACACCTTC. It specifies CASSPRQGGQSPYGYTF.

The rearrangement joins TRBV7-3 to TRBJ2-7, with a tentative D call TRBD1 (5 bases). The CDR3 is 14 amino acids. Trimming removed 5 bases at V and 5 bases at J, with 16 bases between. Per the germline V gene, CDR1 is SGHTA and CDR2 is FQGTGA. The CDR3 coding sequence is TGTGCCAGCAGCCTAGAGGCAGGGATCCACGAGCAGTACTTC. This gives the protein CASSLEAGIHEQYF.

The chain employs TRBV28 and TRBJ1-1; the match to TRBD1 covers 10 bases. V gave up 3 bases and J gave up 4 bases; unmatched junction bases: 5. Germline V gives CDR1 MDHEN, CDR2 SYDVKM. The CDR3 has 15 amino acids. CDR3 protein: CASSLRDRGITEAFF. CDR3 in DNA: TGTGCCAGCAGTTTGAGGGACAGGGGAATCACTGAAGCTTTCTTT.

This clone was observed a single time. This chain uses TRBV5-6 with TRBJ1-3; D not certain. V was trimmed by 0 bases and J by 0 bases, leaving 7 bases between them. There are 15 residues in the CDR3. Germline V gene lookup returns CDR1 SGHDT and CDR2 YYEEEE. CDR3 coding DNA: TGTGCCAGCAGCTTGGATGAGAACTCTGGAAACACCATATATTTT. Residues: CASSLDENSGNTIYF.

This clone has only a few counts. The V gene is TRBV14, the J gene TRBJ1-1; 7 bases align to TRBD1. The germline V gene encodes CDR1 SGHDN and CDR2 FVKESK. The CDR3 extends over 17 amino acids. With V trimmed by 4 bases and J by 1 base, 12 bases remained unmatched. CDR3 nucleotide sequence: TGTGCCAGCAGCCTTGCGAGTTGGACAGGAAGGAACACTGAAGCTTTCTTT. Its protein is CASSLASWTGRNTEAFF.

This chain connects TRBV6-6 to TRBJ1-4; tentative D call: TRBD1 (6 bases). Germline assignment: CDR1 MNHNY and CDR2 SVGAGI (reference sequence). The length of the CDR3 is 16 residues. V gave up 0 bases and J gave up 3 bases, with 11 bases separating them. CDR3 DNA: TGTGCCAGCAGTTACTCGCTACAGGGATCTAATGAAAAACTGTTTTTT. It codes for CASSYSLQGSNEKLFF.